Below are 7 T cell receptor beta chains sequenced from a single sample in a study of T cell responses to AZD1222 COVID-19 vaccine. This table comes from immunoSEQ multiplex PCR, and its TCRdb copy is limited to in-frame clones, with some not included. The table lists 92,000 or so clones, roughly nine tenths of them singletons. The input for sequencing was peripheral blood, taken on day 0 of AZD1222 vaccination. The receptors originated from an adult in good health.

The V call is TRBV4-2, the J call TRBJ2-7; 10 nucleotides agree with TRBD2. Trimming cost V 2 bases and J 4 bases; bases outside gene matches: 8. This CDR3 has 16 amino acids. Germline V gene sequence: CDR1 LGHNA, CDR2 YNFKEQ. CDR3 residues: CASSQSAGTSDYEQYF. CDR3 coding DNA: TGTGCCAGCAGCCAATCTGCCGGGACTAGCGATTACGAGCAGTACTTC.

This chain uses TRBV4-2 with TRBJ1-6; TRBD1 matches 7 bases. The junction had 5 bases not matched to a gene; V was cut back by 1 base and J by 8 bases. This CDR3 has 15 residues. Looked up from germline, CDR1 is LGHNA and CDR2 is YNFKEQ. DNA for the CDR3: TGTGCCAGCAGCCAAGCATATCAGGGGGATTCACCCCTCCACTTT. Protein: CASSQAYQGDSPLHF.

CDR3 in DNA: TGCGCCAGCAGCCAAGATGCAGGGCGAGAGACCCAGTACTTC. This codes for CASSQDAGRETQYF. The chain uses TRBV4-3 and TRBJ2-5, with D maybe TRBD1 (5 bases). Trimming removed 0 bases from V and 4 bases from J, with 9 bases in between. The CDR3 extends over 14 amino acids. Germline V gene sequence: CDR1 LGHNA, CDR2 YSLEER.

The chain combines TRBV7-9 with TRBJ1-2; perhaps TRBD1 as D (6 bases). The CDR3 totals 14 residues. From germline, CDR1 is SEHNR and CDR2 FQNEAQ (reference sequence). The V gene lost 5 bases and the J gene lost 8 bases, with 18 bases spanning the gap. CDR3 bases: TGTGCCAGCAGCCCTGGGACATCCCGCTGGGGCTACACCTTC. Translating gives CASSPGTSRWGYTF.

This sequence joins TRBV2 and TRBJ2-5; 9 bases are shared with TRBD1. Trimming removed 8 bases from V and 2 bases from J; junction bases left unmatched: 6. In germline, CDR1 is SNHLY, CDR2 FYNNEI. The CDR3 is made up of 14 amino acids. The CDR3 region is CASHRGLSQETQYF. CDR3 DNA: TGTGCCAGCCACAGGGGGCTCTCGCAAGAGACCCAGTACTTC.

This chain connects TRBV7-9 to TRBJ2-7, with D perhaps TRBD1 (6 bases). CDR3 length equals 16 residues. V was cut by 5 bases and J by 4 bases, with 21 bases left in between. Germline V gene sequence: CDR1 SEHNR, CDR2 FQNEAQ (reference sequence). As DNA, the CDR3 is TGTGCCAGCAGCCTCAGGGGTATCAGGAGCTTTTACGAGCAGTACTTC. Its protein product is CASSLRGIRSFYEQYF.

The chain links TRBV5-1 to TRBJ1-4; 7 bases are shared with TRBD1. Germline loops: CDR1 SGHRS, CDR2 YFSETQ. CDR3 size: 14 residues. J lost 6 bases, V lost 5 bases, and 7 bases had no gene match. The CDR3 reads CASSLTGMDEKLFF. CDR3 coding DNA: TGCGCCAGCAGTTTGACAGGGATGGATGAAAAACTGTTTTTT.